These T cell receptor beta chains were read from a single sample in a study of T cell responses to AZD1222 COVID-19 vaccine. Only in-frame clones appear in the TCRdb table, and some are missing; sequencing was by immunoSEQ multiplex PCR. The sample gives under 200,000 clones, approximately 90% of which show up once; about 4% is in the top ten. The source was peripheral blood, collected 28 days after the second dose of the MenACWY control vaccine. These receptors originate from an adult who received the MenACWY meningococcal vaccine as a control. Both conserved end residues are part of each CDR3. The D gene is left open where the match is weak. Expanded clones get a size class; other rows say once, few or many, or leave the size out.

NA,NA,TRBJ1-1,TRBV5-5,CASSSHWSEAFF,TGTGCCAGCAGCTCCCACTGGAGTGAAGCTTTCTTT
once,NA,TRBJ2-5,TRBV30,CAWSPDYAGETQYF,TGTGCCTGGAGCCCTGACTACGCCGGAGAGACCCAGTACTTC
NA,NA,TRBJ1-2,TRBV11-2,CASSLDREGYTF,TGTGCCAGCAGCTTAGATCGCGAGGGCTACACCTTC
few,TRBD2,TRBJ2-1,TRBV19,CASRGGSSYNEQFF,TGTGCCAGTAGAGGCGGGAGCTCCTACAATGAGCAGTTCTTC
once,NA,TRBJ1-2,TRBV29-1,CSAAGPGYTF,TGCAGCGCCGCGGGACCCGGCTACACCTTC
once,TRBD1,TRBJ1-2,TRBV11-2,CASSPGTVYSELYGYTF,TGTGCCAGCAGCCCTGGGACAGTGTATAGCGAACTCTATGGCTACACCTTC
NA,NA,TRBJ2-1,TRBV11-2,CASSLTHLAEQFF,TGTGCCAGCAGCTTAACGCATTTGGCTGAGCAGTTCTTC
NA,NA,TRBJ1-5,TRBV28,CASSFREHNQPQHF,TGTGCCAGCAGTTTCAGGGAGCATAATCAGCCCCAGCATTTT
NA,NA,TRBJ1-2,TRBV9,CASSEGPKELANYGYTF,TGTGCCAGCAGCGAGGGCCCCAAGGAGTTAGCTAACTATGGCTACACCTTC
few,NA,TRBJ2-1,TRBV4-1,CASSQADLIGSSYNEQFF,TGCGCCAGCAGCCAGGCGGACTTAATAGGTAGCTCCTACAATGAGCAGTTCTTC
NA,TRBD1,TRBJ1-1,TRBV13,CASGHRGTEAFF,TGTGCCAGCGGCCACAGGGGAACTGAAGCTTTCTTT
once,NA,TRBJ2-7,TRBV5-1,CASSLVSLYEQYF,TGCGCCAGCAGCTTGGTCAGCTTATACGAGCAGTACTTC
NA,TRBD2,TRBJ2-5,TRBV7-3,CASSLGLAGPRMETQYF,TGTGCCAGCAGCTTAGGACTAGCGGGACCGAGGATGGAGACCCAGTACTTC
NA,NA,TRBJ1-1,TRBV9,CASSATSNTEAFF,TGTGCCAGCAGCGCGACAAGTAACACTGAAGCTTTCTTT
NA,NA,TRBJ1-2,TRBV20-1,CSPLLGYTF,TGTTCTCCTCTTTTAGGCTACACCTTC
NA,NA,TRBJ2-6,TRBV2,CASLKSSGANVLTF,TGTGCCAGCCTGAAGAGCTCTGGGGCCAACGTCCTGACTTTC
NA,NA,TRBJ2-5,TRBV6-5,CASSYGFGGVGETQYF,TGTGCCAGCAGTTACGGGTTTGGGGGAGTTGGAGAGACCCAGTACTTC
NA,TRBD1,TRBJ1-5,TRBV30,CAWRETGKGSNQPQHF,TGTGCCTGGAGAGAGACAGGGAAGGGAAGCAATCAGCCCCAGCATTTT
NA,NA,TRBJ1-3,TRBV19,CASSIRAGAFGAGNTIYF,TGTGCCAGTAGTATCCGGGCAGGGGCCTTCGGGGCCGGAAACACCATATATTTT
few,NA,TRBJ2-2,TRBV9,CASSVGGRVLAGELFF,TGTGCCAGCAGCGTAGGAGGCAGGGTGTTAGCCGGGGAGCTGTTTTTT
NA,NA,TRBJ2-1,TRBV4-2,CASSQMRGTQQFF,TGTGCCAGCAGCCAAATGAGGGGGACCCAGCAGTTCTTC
NA,NA,TRBJ1-1,TRBV5-1,CASRGGVTEAFF,TGCGCCAGCAGGGGGGGTGTCACTGAAGCTTTCTTT
NA,TRBD2,TRBJ2-1,TRBV29-1,CSVTSGSYNEQFF,TGCAGCGTGACTAGCGGGTCTTACAATGAGCAGTTCTTC
NA,NA,TRBJ2-3,TRBV5-4,CASTQPGFDTQYF,TGTGCCAGCACACAGCCTGGGTTCGATACGCAGTATTTT
once,NA,TRBJ2-5,TRBV5-6,CASSLGGWGTQYF,TGTGCCAGCAGCTTGGGGGGCTGGGGGACCCAGTACTTC
NA,TRBD1,TRBJ1-2,TRBV5-1,CASSAIRQGLHTNYGYTF,TGCGCCAGCAGCGCAATCCGACAGGGGCTCCACACTAACTATGGCTACACCTTC
NA,NA,TRBJ2-2,TRBV9,CASSGWIGPTGELFF,TGTGCCAGCAGCGGATGGATAGGTCCAACCGGGGAGCTGTTTTTT
NA,NA,TRBJ2-1,TRBV5-1,CASSTGLDNEQFF,TGCGCCAGCAGCACGGGACTTGACAATGAGCAGTTCTTC
few,NA,TRBJ1-5,TRBV2,CASRGGLGFEPQHF,TGTGCCAGCAGGGGAGGGTTGGGGTTCGAGCCCCAGCATTTT
NA,NA,TRBJ1-2,TRBV29-1,CSVVTVGNYGYTF,TGCAGCGTCGTGACAGTTGGTAACTATGGCTACACCTTC
NA,NA,TRBJ1-2,TRBV2,CASSGTYGYTF,TGTGCCAGCAGTGGGACATATGGCTACACCTTC
NA,TRBD1,TRBJ1-4,TRBV7-8,CASSPRQGGLFF,TGTGCCAGCAGCCCTCGACAGGGAGGACTGTTTTTT
NA,TRBD1,TRBJ2-7,TRBV6-5,CASSRQGALHEQYF,TGTGCCAGCAGTCGTCAGGGGGCACTCCACGAGCAGTACTTC
once,NA,TRBJ1-1,TRBV28,CASSLGSPRDTEAFF,TGTGCCAGCAGTTTAGGTTCTCCGAGGGACACTGAAGCTTTCTTT
NA,NA,TRBJ2-2,TRBV7-3,CASSLTTGGRELFF,TGTGCCAGCAGCTTAACCACCGGAGGGCGGGAGCTGTTTTTT
NA,NA,TRBJ1-6,TRBV14,CASSQISRGSPNSPLHF,TGTGCCAGCAGCCAAATAAGCCGGGGCAGCCCTAATTCACCCCTCCACTTT
few,TRBD2,TRBJ2-2,TRBV6-5,CASRRTSGSPGELFF,TGTGCCAGCAGGAGAACTAGCGGGAGCCCCGGGGAGCTGTTTTTT
NA,NA,TRBJ2-7,TRBV5-4,CASSAATGRVHEQYF,TGTGCCAGCAGCGCAGCGACAGGGAGGGTCCACGAGCAGTACTTC
NA,NA,TRBJ2-5,TRBV24-1,CATSDLTAGQETQYF,TGTGCCACCAGTGATTTAACGGCAGGCCAAGAGACCCAGTACTTC
NA,NA,TRBJ1-6,TRBV6-5,CASRSGSGYNSPLHF,TGTGCCAGCCGTTCAGGGTCTGGGTATAATTCACCCCTCCACTTT
once,NA,TRBJ1-1,TRBV30,CAWSGKRGVYTEAFF,TGTGCCTGGAGCGGCAAAAGGGGGGTTTACACTGAAGCTTTCTTT
NA,TRBD2,TRBJ2-3,TRBV10-3,CAITLAENTDTQYF,TGTGCCATCACACTAGCGGAGAACACAGATACGCAGTATTTT
NA,NA,TRBJ1-5,TRBV19,CASSTTRGEAQHF,TGTGCCAGTAGTACCACTAGAGGGGAGGCCCAGCATTTT
once,NA,TRBJ1-4,TRBV3-1/TRBV3-2,CASSLSGVKEKLFF,TGTGCCAGCAGCCTGTCGGGGGTGAAAGAAAAACTGTTTTTT
NA,NA,TRBJ1-1,TRBV6-2/TRBV6-3,CASSLPGGTEAFF,TGTGCCAGCAGTTTGCCCGGGGGCACTGAAGCTTTCTTT
NA,NA,TRBJ1-4,TRBV27,CATRTRALPFATNEKLFF,TGTGCCACCCGGACAAGGGCACTGCCTTTTGCAACTAATGAAAAACTGTTTTTT
NA,NA,TRBJ2-3,TRBV7-2,CASSFGTFDTDTQYF,TGTGCCAGCAGCTTCGGGACTTTTGACACAGATACGCAGTATTTT
NA,NA,TRBJ1-4,TRBV6-4,CASSDRPATPTNEKLFF,TGTGCCAGCAGTGACCGTCCAGCAACTCCAACTAATGAAAAACTGTTTTTT
NA,TRBD1,TRBJ2-7,TRBV18,CASSPGDSYEQYF,TGTGCCAGCTCACCCGGGGACAGCTACGAGCAGTACTTC
NA,NA,TRBJ1-1,TRBV7-3,CASSPAGRDTEAFF,TGTGCCAGCAGCCCCGCCGGGAGGGACACTGAAGCTTTCTTT